A single sample is the source of the 25 T cell receptor beta chains below, sequenced in a study of blood T cell repertoires in COVID-19. Using immunoSEQ multiplex PCR, the repertoire was profiled, and TCRdb retains in-frame clones only, with some absent. Among around 260,000 clones listed, around 85% were seen once. Specimen: peripheral blood. These receptors all come from a human donor with COVID-19, enrolled during active disease. The donor label of this sample is uncertain.

This chain links TRBV7-2 with TRBJ1-1, with D hard to call. V was shortened by 4 bases and J by 8 bases, with 11 bases between the two germline ends. The CDR3 sequence is 12 residues long. CDR1 is SGHTA and CDR2 is FQGNSA in the germline V gene. The CDR3 nucleotides are TGTGCCAGCAGCTCAACAGTTCTAGAAGCTTTCTTT. Its protein is CASSSTVLEAFF. Full variable domain (outside the CDR3, taken from reference TRBV7-2 and TRBJ1-1): GAGVSQSPSNKVTEKGKDVELRCDPISGHTALYWYRQSLGQGLEFLIYFQGNSAPDKSGLPSDRFSAERTGGSVSTLTIQRTQQEDSAVYLCASSSTVLEAFFGQGTRLTVV.

V gene TRBV14 combines with J gene TRBJ1-1, with D unresolved. V lost 4 bases and J 3 bases, leaving 12 bases between the germline ends. The CDR3 covers 14 residues. Germline values: CDR1 SGHDN, CDR2 FVKESK. The CDR3 region has the DNA TGTGCCAGCAGCCCCGCGGGGAGGTACACTGAAGCTTTCTTT. It translates to CASSPAGRYTEAFF.

This chain joins TRBV6-4 and TRBJ2-5; 9 nucleotides line up with TRBD1. Trimming removed 7 bases from V and 3 bases from J; junction bases left unmatched: 6. Germline CDR1 is MRHNA and CDR2 is SNTAGT. The CDR3 contains 14 residues. The CDR3: CASIADRGKETQYF. CDR3 nucleotide sequence: TGTGCCAGCATCGCCGACAGGGGGAAAGAGACCCAGTACTTC.

A single count supports this clone. This sequence joins TRBV27 and TRBJ2-2; D gene ambiguous. Germline V gene lookup returns CDR1 MNHEY and CDR2 SMNVEV (reference sequence). CDR3 size: 13 residues. V gave up 3 bases and J gave up 5 bases, with 7 bases separating them. CDR3 sequence: CASSLSRTGELFF. CDR3 DNA: TGTGCCAGCAGTTTGAGTCGGACCGGGGAGCTGTTTTTT.

The chain is built from TRBV14 and TRBJ1-3; D call uncertain. This CDR3 has 12 residues. Germline V CDR1 and CDR2: SGHDN, FVKESK. Trimming stripped 1 base from V and 4 bases from J, with 2 bases between. The CDR3 DNA reads as TGTGCCAGCAGCCAAGTAGGAAACACCATATATTTT. Amino acid sequence: CASSQVGNTIYF.

This chain uses TRBV4-2 with TRBJ2-2; the match to TRBD1 covers 9 bases. V was pared by 4 bases and J by 4 bases, with 7 bases of the junction left unmatched. Germline loops: CDR1 LGHNA, CDR2 YNFKEQ. CDR3 length equals 16 residues. The CDR3 is CASSLTGGSVTGELFF. In DNA form, the CDR3 reads TGTGCCAGCAGCCTTACAGGGGGCTCGGTCACCGGGGAGCTGTTTTTT.

The chain has TRBV28 and TRBJ1-2, with 8 bases aligning to TRBD1. Looked up from germline, CDR1 is MDHEN and CDR2 is SYDVKM. The CDR3 has 17 residues. Losses at the gene ends were 6 bases for V and 4 bases for J; bases not matched to a gene: 16. CDR3 in amino acids: CASSQGAGTTVVYGYTF. As DNA, the CDR3 is TGTGCCAGCAGCCAGGGGGCAGGGACAACCGTAGTCTATGGCTACACCTTC.

This chain uses TRBV9 with TRBJ1-4; D gene uncertain. Germline assignment: CDR1 SGDLS and CDR2 YYNGEE. The length of the CDR3 is 14 residues. The ends were cut back, 1 base at V and 5 bases at J, with 9 bases in the middle. CDR3 sequence reads: CASSVQAENEKLFF. The CDR3 DNA follows: TGTGCCAGCAGCGTACAGGCCGAAAATGAAAAACTGTTTTTT. Variable domain in full (rest from reference TRBV9 and TRBJ1-4): DSGVTQTPKHLITATGQRVTLRCSPRSGDLSVYWYQQSLDQGLQFLIQYYNGEERAKGNILERFSAQQFPDLHSELNLSSLELGDSALYFCASSVQAENEKLFFGSGTQLSVL.

The chain combines TRBV9 with TRBJ2-3; the D is unclear. Trimming stripped 4 bases from V and 2 bases from J, with 2 bases between. The germline V gene has CDR1 SGDLS and CDR2 YYNGEE. The CDR3 sequence is 11 residues long. The DNA of the CDR3 is TGTGCCAGCAGCCTCACAGATACGCAGTATTTT. Its protein is CASSLTDTQYF.

The genes are TRBV27 and TRBJ1-5, with D possibly TRBD1 on 5 matching bases. CDR1 is MNHEY and CDR2 is SMNVEV in the germline V gene (reference sequence). Trimming shortened V by 1 base and J by 6 bases, and 10 bases separated the two germline ends. CDR3 size: 14 residues. The CDR3 loop reads CASSLWGGGQPQHF. The CDR3 DNA reads as TGTGCCAGCAGTTTATGGGGGGGTGGTCAGCCCCAGCATTTT.

The V and J genes are TRBV9 and TRBJ1-1; the D gene is possibly TRBD1 (6 bases). The CDR3 contains 14 residues. Germline V CDR1 and CDR2: SGDLS, YYNGEE. Trimming pared 4 bases from V and 10 bases from J, leaving 20 bases between. The DNA of the CDR3 is TGTGCCAGCAGCCCGAACACAGGGCCGCGAGCAGCTTTCTTT. Amino acid sequence: CASSPNTGPRAAFF.

The V gene is TRBV4-1, the J gene TRBJ1-2; 7 bases fit TRBD1. V gave up 4 bases and J gave up 8 bases; unmatched junction bases: 13. The CDR3 length is 15 residues. Germline V CDR1 and CDR2: MGHRA, YSYEKL. CDR3: CASSRTETGAEGYTF. The CDR3 nucleotides read TGCGCCAGCAGCCGTACCGAAACAGGGGCAGAAGGCTACACCTTC.

The chain uses TRBV7-8 and TRBJ1-6; maybe TRBD1 (5 bases). The CDR3 sequence is 14 residues long. Germline CDR1 and CDR2: SGHVS and FQNEAQ. V lost 0 bases and J lost 10, with 10 bases in between. CDR3 residues: CASSLASGGSPLHF. CDR3 nucleotide sequence: TGTGCCAGCAGCTTAGCGTCCGGGGGATCACCCCTCCACTTT.

The chain carries TRBV6-6 and TRBJ2-6, with 10 bases that match TRBD1. The germline CDR1 and CDR2 sequences are MNHNY and SVGAGI (reference sequence). The CDR3 loop spans 13 amino acids. V lost 5 bases and J lost 13; bases outside the gene matches: 5. CDR3 residues: CASSGTGEGVLTF. The CDR3 region has the DNA TGTGCCAGCAGTGGGACAGGGGAGGGTGTCCTGACTTTC.

The table lists this clone with a few counts. The J gene is TRBJ1-4, the V gene TRBV30, with a tentative D call TRBD1 (6 bases). V was clipped by 7 bases and J by 8 bases, with 17 bases between them. The CDR3 covers 13 residues. Germline V CDR1 and CDR2: GTSNPN, SVGIG (reference sequence). The CDR3 nucleotides are TGTGCCTCCCAAGGGGGGGCGGACGAAAAACTGTTTTTT. As protein: CASQGGADEKLFF.

The chain has TRBV18 and TRBJ2-1; TRBD1 is a possible D gene (7 bases). The germline gives CDR1 KGHSH, CDR2 LQKENI. This CDR3 comprises 17 residues. Trimming removed 0 bases from V and 1 base from J, with 13 bases in between. This chain's CDR3 is CASSPPGAGGSYNEQFF. In DNA, the CDR3 is TGTGCCAGCTCACCACCGGGGGCAGGGGGGTCCTACAATGAGCAGTTCTTC.

This sequence joins TRBV5-1 and TRBJ2-2, with no clear D. Trimming stripped 0 bases from V and 5 bases from J, with 5 bases between. This CDR3 is built from 13 residues. From germline, CDR1 is SGHRS and CDR2 YFSETQ. This CDR3 is CASSLVGTGELFF. The CDR3 DNA reads TGCGCCAGCAGCTTGGTCGGGACCGGGGAGCTGTTTTTT. The complete variable domain, with remaining parts taken from reference TRBV5-1 and TRBJ2-2, reads KAGVTQTPRYLIKTRGQQVTLSCSPISGHRSVSWYQQTPGQGLQFLFEYFSETQRNKGNFPGRFSGRQFSNSRSEMNVSTLELGDSALYLCASSLVGTGELFFGEGSRLTVL.

V and J are TRBV12-5 and TRBJ2-2, with 10 bases matching TRBD1. The ends lost 1 base at V and 7 bases at J; junction bases unmatched: 6. The CDR3 runs to 16 residues. Germline V CDR1 and CDR2: LGHNT, FRNRAP. This CDR3 is CASGLARQGAVGELFF. DNA for the CDR3: TGTGCTAGTGGTTTGGCCAGACAGGGGGCTGTCGGGGAGCTGTTTTTT.

The table lists this clone with a count of one. CDR3 protein: CASSQDLAGGYGYTF. Written as DNA, the CDR3 is TGTGCCAGCAGCCAAGATTTGGCGGGCGGGTATGGCTACACCTTC. The chain uses TRBV3-1 (or the pseudogene TRBV3-2) and TRBJ1-2; D gene unclear. V lost 0 bases to trimming and J lost 5 bases, with 13 bases between them. Per germline, CDR1 LGHDT and CDR2 YNNKEL (reference sequence). This CDR3 is built from 15 residues.

This clone appeared once. The chain has TRBV27 and TRBJ1-5, with 9 bases identical to TRBD1. Germline V gene lookup returns CDR1 MNHEY and CDR2 SMNVEV (reference sequence). J lost 4 bases, V lost 6 bases, and 4 bases had no gene match. The CDR3 length is 14 residues. CDR3 bases: TGTGCCAGCAGCCGACAGGGGGGTAATCAGCCCCAGCATTTT. Translated, it gives CASSRQGGNQPQHF.

A single count supports this clone. This chain connects TRBV5-6 to TRBJ1-2, with D maybe TRBD1 (5 bases). The V end lost 5 bases, the J end lost 2 bases, and 16 bases lay between the germline ends. CDR1 and CDR2 from the germline V gene are SGHDT and YYEEEE. The CDR3 length is 15 residues. The CDR3 region has the DNA TGTGCCAGCAGTACGGGACTTGGGGCAAACTATGGCTACACCTTC. Protein: CASSTGLGANYGYTF.

The chain has TRBV28 and TRBJ2-2; 8 positions match TRBD2. The J segment lost 6 bases and the V segment lost 11 bases, leaving 14 bases of the junction unmatched. Germline CDR1 is MDHEN and CDR2 is SYDVKM. The CDR3 is 15 amino acids. CDR3 DNA: TGTGCCGGAGGACGAGCGGGAGCGAGTTCCGGGGAGCTGTTTTTT. Its protein product is CAGGRAGASSGELFF.

The V gene is TRBV9, the J gene TRBJ1-2, with 9 nucleotides matching TRBD1. The V gene's germline CDR1 is SGDLS and CDR2 YYNGEE. This CDR3 region has 15 residues. V was pared by 0 bases and J by 7 bases, with 7 bases of the junction left unmatched. The CDR3 loop is CASSVGTGEISGYTF. The CDR3 DNA reads as TGTGCCAGCAGCGTAGGGACAGGGGAAATTTCTGGCTACACCTTC. Combining the CDR3 with reference TRBV9 and TRBJ1-2 gives the whole variable domain DSGVTQTPKHLITATGQRVTLRCSPRSGDLSVYWYQQSLDQGLQFLIQYYNGEERAKGNILERFSAQQFPDLHSELNLSSLELGDSALYFCASSVGTGEISGYTFGSGTRLTVV.

The chain employs TRBV11-1 and TRBJ1-1; D remains ambiguous. Per germline, CDR1 SGHAT and CDR2 FQDESV (reference sequence). Trimming cost V 3 bases and J 4 bases, with 6 bases left between them. This CDR3 contains 12 residues. The CDR3 is CASSFPLTEAFF. In DNA form, the CDR3 reads TGTGCCAGCAGCTTTCCCCTCACTGAAGCTTTCTTT.

V and J are TRBV11-2 and TRBJ1-3; 9 nucleotides match TRBD1. Losses at the gene ends were 5 bases for V and 3 bases for J; bases not matched to a gene: 8. CDR3 length: 16 residues. Germline V gives CDR1 SGHAT, CDR2 FQNNGV. For the CDR3, the DNA is TGTGCCAGCAGCCCGGGGACAGGGCGATTTGGAAACACCATATATTTT. Translating it yields CASSPGTGRFGNTIYF.